Listed below are T cell receptor beta chains from one sample, sequenced in a study of blood T cell repertoires in COVID-19. Some clones are missing from TCRdb's copy, which holds only in-frame ones; the method was immunoSEQ multiplex PCR. The sample yields 250,000 to 300,000 clones, 65% to 85% seen once. Sequenced material: peripheral blood. These receptor sequences come from a man older than 75 with acute or convalescent COVID-19. Both conserved end residues are part of each CDR3. D genes are given only for firm matches. Some rows mark clone size as missing; the rest say once, few, many or name a class of expanded clone.

>TRBV6-1|TRBJ2-2|-|few
TGTGCCAGCAGTGTGTTGGGTTTGGAAGGGGCCGGGGAGCTGTTTTTT
CASSVLGLEGAGELFF
>TRBV5-4|TRBJ2-5|-|-
TGTGCCAGCAGCTTGGACGCGTATAAAGAGACCCAGTACTTC
CASSLDAYKETQYF
>TRBV19|TRBJ2-3|-|once
TGTGCCAGTAGGGTCAGGACTGGCGAACCAGGCACAGATACGCAGTATTTT
CASRVRTGEPGTDTQYF
>TRBV9|TRBJ2-3|TRBD2|-
TGTGCCAGCAGCGTAGGGTGGACTAGTGTAGGGGCAGATACGCAGTATTTT
CASSVGWTSVGADTQYF
>TRBV6-5|TRBJ2-7|-|once
TGTGCCAGCAGACTCCTGGTGGGGGGCTACGAGCAGTACTTC
CASRLLVGGYEQYF
>TRBV27|TRBJ2-4|TRBD1|-
TGTGCCAGCAGTCCGGACAGGGCGCTAGCCAAAAACATTCAGTACTTC
CASSPDRALAKNIQYF
>TRBV9|TRBJ2-1|TRBD2|-
TGTGCCAGCAGCGGCCTAGCGGGAGGTCACTACAATGAGCAGTTCTTC
CASSGLAGGHYNEQFF
>TRBV6-5|TRBJ2-5|TRBD2|once
TGTGCCAGCAGTACCCCTAGCGGGGGGCCACAGACCCAGTACTTC
CASSTPSGGPQTQYF
>TRBV5-1|TRBJ2-4|TRBD1|-
TGCGCCAGCAGCTCTTACCTCGGACAGGTACCAAACATTCAGTACTTC
CASSSYLGQVPNIQYF
>TRBV18|TRBJ2-7|TRBD2|-
TGTGCCAGCTCACCGGGGACTAGCGGCTACGAGCAGTACTTC
CASSPGTSGYEQYF
>TRBV6-6|TRBJ2-1|-|-
TGTGCCAGCAGGCGGGACAGTTCTAACAATGAGCAGTTCTTC
CASRRDSSNNEQFF
>TRBV2|TRBJ1-4|-|-
TGTGCCAGCACCTCACTCGGGGGTGAAAAACTGTTTTTT
CASTSLGGEKLFF
>TRBV3-1/TRBV3-2|TRBJ2-5|-|few
TGTGCCAGCAGCCAAGACCCGGGAGCGTATGGGACCCAGTACTTC
CASSQDPGAYGTQYF
>TRBV2|TRBJ1-2|TRBD1|-
TGTGCCAGCACTTCCGGGACAGGGATTAGCGGCTACACCTTC
CASTSGTGISGYTF
>TRBV3-1/TRBV3-2|TRBJ2-7|TRBD1|-
TGTGCCAGCAGCCAAGTTCCGGGACAGGGTTACGAGCAGTACTTC
CASSQVPGQGYEQYF
>TRBV12-5|TRBJ2-1|TRBD1|once
TGTGCTAGTGGTTTGAGATCGCAGGGGGACAGCCTTGGGAATGAGCAGTTCTTC
CASGLRSQGDSLGNEQFF
>TRBV2|TRBJ2-1|-|-
TGTGCCAGCAGTCTATTTAGACAGGTCCTGCGCGATGAGCAGTTCTTC
CASSLFRQVLRDEQFF
>TRBV28|TRBJ1-3|-|-
TGTGCCAGCACTTCGGTTGGAAACACCATATATTTT
CASTSVGNTIYF
>TRBV6-1|TRBJ2-3|-|-
TGTGCCAGCAGTGATGGGTATCGGGACACAGATACGCAGTATTTT
CASSDGYRDTDTQYF
>TRBV3-1/TRBV3-2|TRBJ2-1|TRBD1|-
TGTGCCAGCAGCCAACCCGGACAGGACAATGAGCAGTTCTTC
CASSQPGQDNEQFF
>TRBV28|TRBJ1-6|TRBD1|-
TGTGCCAGCAGTTTACAGGACAGGGGCAATTCACCCCTCCACTTT
CASSLQDRGNSPLHF
>TRBV30|TRBJ2-7|-|-
TGTGCCTGGGGGATGGCACCTCGAGGGTTCGAGCAGTACTTC
CAWGMAPRGFEQYF
>TRBV28|TRBJ2-3|TRBD2|-
TGTGCCAGCAGAGTAGCGGGAGAGGTAACAGATACGCAGTATTTT
CASRVAGEVTDTQYF
>TRBV27|TRBJ2-1|TRBD2|-
TGTGCCAGCAGACTAGCGGGAGGGCCCGATGAGCAGTTCTTC
CASRLAGGPDEQFF
>TRBV10-1|TRBJ1-5|-|-
TGCGCCAGTCCCCCGAGGGGGGGTGGCAATCAGCCCCAGCATTTT
CASPPRGGGNQPQHF
>TRBV30|TRBJ1-4|TRBD1|-
TGTGCCTCGGGGACAGATGAAAAACTGTTTTTT
CASGTDEKLFF
>TRBV11-2|TRBJ2-7|TRBD1|once
TGTGCCAGCAGCTGGGGGACAGGGTCCTACGAGCAGTACTTC
CASSWGTGSYEQYF
>TRBV25-1|TRBJ1-6|-|once
TGTGCCAGCTCCGACACTGGGAATTCACCCCTCCACTTT
CASSDTGNSPLHF
>TRBV19|TRBJ1-5|-|-
TGTGCCAGTAGTGATCGACGGGGGGGCCCCCAGCATTTT
CASSDRRGGPQHF
>TRBV5-4|TRBJ2-3|-|-
TGTGCCAGCAGCCTACTCAGGGGAGACACAGATACGCAGTATTTT
CASSLLRGDTDTQYF
>TRBV6-1|TRBJ2-5|-|-
TGTGCCAGCAGTGATTCGGTGCTAGCCCTGAGCCAAGAGACCCAGTACTTC
CASSDSVLALSQETQYF
>TRBV19|TRBJ1-5|TRBD1|-
TGTGCCAGTAGTATAGGGCTGAGGACAGGGAGCAATCAGCCCCAGCATTTT
CASSIGLRTGSNQPQHF
>TRBV21-1|TRBJ1-1|-|-
TGTGCCAGCAGCAAAGAGGAGGAGTCGAACACTGAAGCTTTCTTT
CASSKEEESNTEAFF
>TRBV7-3|TRBJ2-3|TRBD1|-
TGTGCCAGCAGGCGGACAGGGGGCACGACAGATACGCAGTATTTT
CASRRTGGTTDTQYF
>TRBV3-1/TRBV3-2|TRBJ2-2|TRBD1|few
TGTGCCAGCAGCCCGACAGGGAAAACCGGGGAGCTGTTTTTT
CASSPTGKTGELFF
>TRBV7-9|TRBJ2-7|TRBD1|few
TGTGCCAGCAGCCGGGACAGGGCCGAGCAGTACTTC
CASSRDRAEQYF
>TRBV28|TRBJ2-3|TRBD1|-
TGTGCCAGCAGTTTAACAGGGGGCGACACAGATACGCAGTATTTT
CASSLTGGDTDTQYF
>TRBV3-1/TRBV3-2|TRBJ1-3|TRBD1|-
TGTGCCAGCAGCCAAGATCTGGGCAGGGGGCGCAGAAACACCATATATTTT
CASSQDLGRGRRNTIYF
>TRBV10-3|TRBJ1-6|TRBD1|-
TGTGCCATCACCCGGGGAGACAGGGAAAATTCACCCCTCCACTTT
CAITRGDRENSPLHF
>TRBV27|TRBJ1-1|-|-
TGTGCCAGCAGCAGGGACTTTTCGGGAACTGAAGCTTTCTTT
CASSRDFSGTEAFF
>TRBV6-1|TRBJ1-6|-|-
TGTGCCAGCAGTGCACGACAGACCAGCTCCTATAATTCACCCCTCCACTTT
CASSARQTSSYNSPLHF